This TCR beta chain was captured in a study of CD8 T cells in Susac syndrome. Random hexamers served to reverse transcribe about 0.45 to 1 ug RNA. TCRdb called the immunoSEQ multiplex PCR reads again in MiXCR, with one record for every CDR3 protein. Of about 300,000 distinct CDR3 sequences listed, around nine tenths are singletons. CDR1 and CDR2 (germline): LNHDA, SQIVND (reference sequence). V lost 6 bases and J lost 1; bases outside the gene matches: 6. The CDR3 sequence is 14 residues long. Sequencing was performed on CD8+ T cells from PBMCs. The sequence was obtained from a human donor with multiple sclerosis. The gene calls are TRBV19 and TRBJ2-7, with 7 bases identical to TRBD1. The CDR3 DNA sequence: TGTGCCAGTAGGACCGGGACAGAGTCCTACGAGCAGTACTTC. It encodes CASRTGTESYEQYF. Full variable domain (missing parts from reference TRBV19 and TRBJ2-7): DGGITQSPKYLFRKEGQNVTLSCEQNLNHDAMYWYRQDPGQGLRLIYYSQIVNDFQKGDIAEGYSVSREKKESFPLTVTSAQKNPTAFYLCASRTGTESYEQYFGPGTRLTVT.